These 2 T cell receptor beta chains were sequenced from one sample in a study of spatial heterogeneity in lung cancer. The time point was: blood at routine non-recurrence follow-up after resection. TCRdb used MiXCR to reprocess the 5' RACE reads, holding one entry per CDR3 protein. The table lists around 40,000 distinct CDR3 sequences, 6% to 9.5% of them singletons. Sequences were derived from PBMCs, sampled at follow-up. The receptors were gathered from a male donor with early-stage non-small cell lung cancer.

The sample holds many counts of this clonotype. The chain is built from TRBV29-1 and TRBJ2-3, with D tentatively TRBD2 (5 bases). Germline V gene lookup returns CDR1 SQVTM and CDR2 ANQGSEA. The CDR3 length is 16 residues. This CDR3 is CSYGVTDSFFTDTQYF. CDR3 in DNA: TGCAGTTACGGGGTCACAGACTCATTCTTCACAGATACGCAGTATTTT.

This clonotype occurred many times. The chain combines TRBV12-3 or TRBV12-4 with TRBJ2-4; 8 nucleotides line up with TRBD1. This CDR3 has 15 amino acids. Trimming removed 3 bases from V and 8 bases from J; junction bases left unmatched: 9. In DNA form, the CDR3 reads TGTGCCAGCAGTTTGGTCCAGGGGGCAAGGGACATTCAGTACTTC. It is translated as CASSLVQGARDIQYF.